Listed below are T cell receptor beta chains from one sample, sequenced in a study of Ad26.COV2.S vaccination and SARS-CoV-2 variants. Produced via immunoSEQ multiplex PCR; TCRdb's table is partial and in-frame only. The profile shows some 190,000 clones, roughly 89% of them singletons. The specimen comprised peripheral blood, sampled after recovery from COVID-19. Every receptor here comes from a human donor who had recovered from COVID-19. Both conserved end residues are part of each CDR3. A D gene is named only where the DNA matches it firmly. Clone size, where shown, is once, few, many, or a class for clones that have expanded.

>TRBJ1-1|TRBV9|-|-
CASSDLASNTEAFF
TGTGCCAGCAGCGACCTAGCCTCAAACACTGAAGCTTTCTTT
>TRBJ2-5|TRBV28|-|-
CTSRRAWGETQYF
TGTACGAGCCGGCGGGCGTGGGGGGAGACCCAGTACTTC
>TRBJ2-1|TRBV28|-|-
CASPPSGTPKGNEQFF
TGTGCCAGCCCACCCTCCGGGACCCCAAAGGGCAATGAGCAGTTCTTC
>TRBJ2-3|TRBV2|-|-
CASGRKGYTSTDTQYF
TGTGCCAGCGGGAGAAAGGGGTACACTAGCACAGATACGCAGTATTTT
>TRBJ2-1|TRBV19|few|TRBD2
CASSIKWEGYNEQFF
TGTGCCAGTAGTATAAAATGGGAGGGATACAATGAGCAGTTCTTC
>TRBJ1-4|TRBV7-2|-|-
CASSFGDRGQNEKLFF
TGTGCCAGCAGCTTCGGGGATCGGGGGCAAAACGAAAAACTGTTTTTT
>TRBJ1-5|TRBV5-1|-|-
CASSLAGVGQPQHF
TGCGCCAGCAGCTTGGCGGGGGTCGGCCAGCCCCAGCATTTT
>TRBJ1-1|TRBV6-5|-|TRBD1
CASRGTGARDTEAFF
TGTGCCAGCAGAGGGACAGGGGCGAGGGACACTGAAGCTTTCTTT
>TRBJ2-7|TRBV7-7|-|TRBD1
CASSPDRASYEQYF
TGTGCTAGCAGCCCGGACAGGGCCTCCTACGAGCAGTACTTC
>TRBJ1-2|TRBV25-1|once|TRBD1
CASSGGQGLDYGYTF
TGTGCCAGCAGTGGGGGACAGGGGTTAGACTATGGCTACACCTTC
>TRBJ1-2|TRBV6-1|-|TRBD1
CASSEGEDRVRFYGYTF
TGTGCCAGCAGTGAAGGGGAGGACAGGGTCCGGTTCTATGGCTACACCTTC
>TRBJ1-1|TRBV6-5|-|-
CASRGGKNTEAFF
TGTGCCAGCAGAGGCGGGAAAAACACTGAAGCTTTCTTT
>TRBJ2-3|TRBV2|-|TRBD2
CASSTSGRTDTQYF
TGTGCCAGCAGTACTAGCGGGAGAACAGATACGCAGTATTTT
>TRBJ2-7|TRBV19|-|-
CASREGYEQYF
TGTGCCAGTAGAGAAGGGTACGAGCAGTACTTC
>TRBJ1-1|TRBV7-8|-|-
CASSLEGAAYTEAFF
TGTGCCAGCAGCTTAGAGGGTGCTGCATACACTGAAGCTTTCTTT
>TRBJ1-6|TRBV28|-|-
CATWTSSSYNSPLHF
TGTGCCACCTGGACCTCGAGCTCCTATAATTCACCCCTCCACTTT
>TRBJ1-5|TRBV6-1|-|TRBD1
CASSEARAGGFHQPQHF
TGTGCCAGCAGTGAAGCGCGAGCAGGGGGCTTCCACCAGCCCCAGCATTTT
>TRBJ2-3|TRBV6-2/TRBV6-3|-|TRBD1
CASSYSGQGATDTQYF
TGTGCCAGCAGTTACTCAGGACAGGGGGCAACAGATACGCAGTATTTT
>TRBJ2-1|TRBV7-2|once|TRBD2
CASSFGLGLLVNEQFF
TGTGCCAGCAGCTTCGGACTAGGTCTCCTCGTAAATGAGCAGTTCTTC
>TRBJ2-2|TRBV15|-|-
CATSRTGELFF
TGTGCCACCAGCAGGACCGGGGAGCTGTTTTTT
>TRBJ2-2|TRBV12-5|once|TRBD2
CASGWETSGSNTGELFF
TGTGCTAGTGGTTGGGAAACTAGCGGGAGTAACACCGGGGAGCTGTTTTTT
>TRBJ2-7|TRBV2|-|-
CASSPTPKGSYEQYF
TGTGCCAGCAGTCCTACTCCCAAGGGTTCCTACGAGCAGTACTTC
>TRBJ2-3|TRBV6-6|-|TRBD2
CASGLAESMGDTQYF
TGTGCCAGTGGACTAGCTGAATCTATGGGAGATACGCAGTATTTT
>TRBJ1-5|TRBV6-1|-|-
CASSEIRQFNQPQHF
TGTGCCAGCAGTGAAATAAGACAGTTCAATCAGCCCCAGCATTTT
>TRBJ2-6|TRBV5-1|-|-
CASSPLGGANVLTF
TGCGCCAGCAGCCCGCTTGGGGGGGCCAACGTCCTGACTTTC
>TRBJ2-2|TRBV7-6|once|-
CASGKRAPNTGELFF
TGTGCCAGCGGAAAAAGAGCACCGAACACCGGGGAGCTGTTTTTT
>TRBJ2-1|TRBV6-5|-|-
CASSYRDISAYNEQFF
TGTGCCAGCAGTTACCGGGACATCTCTGCCTACAATGAGCAGTTCTTC
>TRBJ1-2|TRBV10-3|-|-
CAISGLQWYGYTF
TGTGCCATCAGTGGGTTACAGTGGTATGGCTACACCTTC
>TRBJ2-1|TRBV10-1|-|TRBD2
CASSETFSGRAANEQFF
TGCGCCAGCAGTGAGACTTTTAGCGGGAGGGCCGCAAATGAGCAGTTCTTC
>TRBJ2-1|TRBV6-1|once|-
CASSDRGNEQFF
TGTGCCAGCAGTGACAGGGGAAATGAGCAGTTCTTC
>TRBJ2-1|TRBV3-1/TRBV3-2|-|-
CASSQSASAFEQFF
TGTGCCAGCAGCCAATCTGCCTCGGCGTTTGAGCAGTTCTTC
>TRBJ2-5|TRBV7-8|-|-
CASSLGPGGAETQYF
TGTGCCAGCAGCTTGGGCCCAGGAGGGGCAGAGACCCAGTACTTC
>TRBJ2-3|TRBV2|-|-
CASMSQPTDTQYF
TGTGCCAGCATGAGCCAACCCACAGATACGCAGTATTTT
>TRBJ2-2|TRBV6-5|-|TRBD2
CASSYGTSGIAGELFF
TGTGCCAGCAGTTACGGGACTAGCGGGATCGCCGGGGAGCTGTTTTTT
>TRBJ2-3|TRBV11-2|-|TRBD2
CASSPMTSGSTTQYF
TGTGCCAGCAGCCCGATGACTAGCGGGAGTACGACGCAGTATTTT
>TRBJ2-1|TRBV3-1/TRBV3-2|-|-
CASSQVSESERHEQFF
TGTGCCAGCAGCCAAGTCAGTGAAAGTGAGCGGCATGAGCAGTTCTTC
>TRBJ2-1|TRBV4-1|-|TRBD2
CASSQELANEQFF
TGCGCCAGCAGCCAAGAACTAGCGAATGAGCAGTTCTTC
>TRBJ2-7|TRBV10-3|-|-
CAISDPGSISSYEQYF
TGTGCCATCAGTGACCCCGGCAGCATATCTTCCTACGAGCAGTACTTC
>TRBJ2-3|TRBV6-2/TRBV6-3|-|-
CASSYMRGSTDTQYF
TGTGCCAGCAGTTATATGAGGGGAAGCACAGATACGCAGTATTTT
>TRBJ2-1|TRBV7-8|-|TRBD2
CASSPGLLAGRYNEQFF
TGTGCCAGCAGCCCCGGCCTCCTAGCGGGGCGTTACAATGAGCAGTTCTTC
>TRBJ1-2|TRBV12-3/TRBV12-4|-|-
CASSLQQYGYTF
TGTGCCAGCAGTTTACAACAGTATGGCTACACCTTC
>TRBJ2-3|TRBV24-1|-|-
CATSDLGLTDTQYF
TGTGCCACCAGTGATTTGGGCCTCACAGATACGCAGTATTTT